The following is a T cell receptor (beta chain) sequence with its context. They ran version v3.0 of the immunoSEQ assay at survey level. Measured with immunoSEQ multiplex PCR; TCRdb has only the in-frame clones, and not every one. Here the sample spans under 50,000 clones, roughly 93% being singletons. This entry comes from a study of long-term antiretroviral therapy in people with HIV. Germline-derived CDR1 and CDR2 are SGHRS and YFSETQ. This CDR3 spans 16 amino acids. V gave up 0 bases and J gave up 3 bases; unmatched junction bases: 5. It was in the United States that all participants with HIV were treated.

The sequences come from unsorted PBMCs, collected roughly 9.5 years after starting antiretroviral therapy. The chain employs TRBV5-1 and TRBJ2-7, with 11 bases aligning to TRBD1. The clonotype originates from a man under 40 with HIV. CDR3 coding DNA: TGCGCCAGCAGCTTGGCGGGACAGGGGGTACTCTACGAGCAGTACTTC. It is translated as CASSLAGQGVLYEQYF.